Listed below are T cell receptor beta chains from one sample, sequenced in a study of cytomegalovirus exposure and HLA in healthy donors. Only in-frame clones appear in the TCRdb table, and some are missing; sequencing was by immunoSEQ multiplex PCR. The table lists about 100,000 clones, 85% to 90% of them singletons. Material for sequencing was PBMCs. The receptors here all came from a man aged 30-40 years in good health and CMV-seronegative. The CDR3 runs from the conserved cysteine through the conserved F or W. D genes are given only for firm matches. Not all rows give a size; the values are once, few, many and, for expanded clones, a class.

>TRBV5-1|TRBJ2-1|NA|NA
CASSFDDSSYNEQFF
TGCGCCAGCAGCTTCGACGACAGCTCCTACAATGAGCAGTTCTTC
>TRBV10-3|TRBJ2-2|TRBD2|NA
CAIMASGELGGELFF
TGTGCCATCATGGCCAGCGGGGAGCTAGGGGGGGAGCTGTTTTTT
>TRBV27|TRBJ1-2|NA|few
CASSLSTTGSYGYTF
TGTGCCAGCAGTTTATCCACTACAGGGAGCTATGGCTACACCTTC
>TRBV4-1|TRBJ1-5|TRBD1|once
CASSLDRGHQPQHF
TGCGCCAGCAGCCTCGACAGGGGGCATCAGCCCCAGCATTTT
>TRBV28|TRBJ2-5|NA|NA
CASSAPGGRETQYF
TGTGCCAGCAGTGCACCCGGGGGGCGAGAGACCCAGTACTTC
>TRBV6-1|TRBJ1-1|TRBD1|NA
CASRKQGHTEAFF
TGTGCCAGCAGAAAACAGGGGCACACTGAAGCTTTCTTT
>TRBV27|TRBJ2-7|TRBD1|NA
CASANAGGRYEQYF
TGTGCCAGCGCCAATGCAGGGGGCAGATACGAGCAGTACTTC
>TRBV7-9|TRBJ2-3|TRBD2|NA
CASSLSGAADTQYF
TGTGCCAGCAGCCTCAGCGGGGCGGCAGATACGCAGTATTTT
>TRBV6-5|TRBJ2-5|NA|once
CASSEEYQETQYF
TGTGCCAGCAGTGAAGAGTACCAAGAGACCCAGTACTTC
>TRBV10-1|TRBJ1-5|NA|NA
CAGGTGSGNQPQHF
TGCGCCGGGGGAACAGGGTCAGGCAATCAGCCCCAGCATTTT
>TRBV7-2|TRBJ1-1|NA|NA
CASSFIGAEAFF
TGTGCCAGCAGCTTCATAGGGGCGGAGGCTTTCTTT
>TRBV10-3|TRBJ1-2|NA|NA
CAITKDRPANYGYTF
TGTGCCATCACTAAGGACAGACCAGCTAACTATGGCTACACCTTC
>TRBV5-4|TRBJ2-7|NA|NA
CASRREVAVGDNEQYF
TGTGCCAGCAGACGGGAAGTTGCGGTAGGGGACAACGAGCAGTACTTC
>TRBV2|TRBJ2-5|NA|few
CASRDYPRGETQYF
TGTGCCAGCAGAGACTACCCCCGGGGGGAGACCCAGTACTTC
>TRBV4-3|TRBJ2-1|NA|NA
CASSQWGLGTYNEQFF
TGCGCCAGCAGCCAATGGGGCCTGGGGACTTATAATGAGCAGTTCTTC
>TRBV9|TRBJ2-1|NA|once
CASSGGLRSSYNEQFF
TGTGCCAGCAGCGGGGGACTTAGGTCCTCCTACAATGAGCAGTTCTTC
>TRBV6-5|TRBJ2-3|TRBD2|NA
CASSSGLAGSTDTQYF
TGTGCCAGCAGTTCCGGACTAGCGGGGAGCACAGATACGCAGTATTTT
>TRBV6-5|TRBJ2-3|TRBD2|NA
CASSLVAGGPDTQYF
TGTGCCAGCAGTTTGGTAGCGGGAGGCCCAGATACGCAGTATTTT
>TRBV25-1|TRBJ2-2|NA|NA
CASSEAGHNTGELFF
TGTGCCAGCAGTGAGGCCGGACATAACACCGGGGAGCTGTTTTTT
>TRBV2|TRBJ1-2|NA|NA
CASSGPGPGYTF
TGTGCCAGCAGTGGGCCAGGGCCTGGCTACACCTTC
>TRBV6-1|TRBJ2-7|TRBD1|NA
CASSDGQGVYEQYF
TGTGCCAGCAGTGATGGACAGGGGGTTTACGAGCAGTACTTC
>TRBV7-3|TRBJ2-1|TRBD1|NA
CASSLGTGHYNEQFF
TGTGCCAGCAGCTTAGGGACAGGGCATTACAATGAGCAGTTCTTC
>TRBV5-4|TRBJ2-3|NA|NA
CASSRPGKTTDTQYF
TGTGCCAGCAGCCGACCGGGGAAGACCACAGATACGCAGTATTTT
>TRBV30|TRBJ2-3|NA|few
CARRTGRLTDTQYF
TGTGCCCGGAGAACAGGGCGACTCACAGATACGCAGTATTTT
>TRBV15|TRBJ2-3|NA|NA
CATSRAHSGGGTQYF
TGTGCCACCAGCAGAGCTCATAGCGGTGGGGGTACGCAGTATTTT
>TRBV5-1|TRBJ1-5|NA|NA
CASSQSPGNQPQHF
TGCGCCAGCAGCCAAAGCCCAGGGAATCAGCCCCAGCATTTT
>TRBV30|TRBJ2-7|NA|NA
CAWSVRQDSYEQYF
TGTGCCTGGAGTGTACGCCAGGACTCCTACGAGCAGTACTTC
>TRBV27|TRBJ2-7|NA|NA
CASSLQRFHEQYF
TGTGCCAGCAGTTTACAGCGTTTCCACGAGCAGTACTTC
>TRBV6-5|TRBJ2-4|TRBD2|NA
CASGRLAGGSDIQYF
TGTGCCAGCGGGAGACTAGCGGGAGGCTCTGACATTCAGTACTTC
>TRBV29-1|TRBJ1-2|NA|once
CSVDAGGGAGYGYTF
TGCAGCGTTGACGCCGGCGGGGGCGCAGGCTATGGCTACACCTTC
>TRBV28|TRBJ1-5|NA|NA
CASLRNAWGPVQPQHF
TGTGCCAGCTTAAGAAATGCGTGGGGGCCGGTGCAGCCCCAGCATTTT
>TRBV9|TRBJ2-2|TRBD2|NA
CASSVSGGGYTGELFF
TGTGCCAGCAGCGTTAGCGGGGGGGGATACACCGGGGAGCTGTTTTTT
>TRBV10-3|TRBJ2-7|TRBD1|NA
CAISGTGDDEQYF
TGTGCCATCAGTGGCACAGGGGACGACGAGCAGTACTTC
>TRBV7-3|TRBJ2-1|TRBD2|NA
CASSLMAGAIHEQFF
TGTGCCAGCAGCTTAATGGCGGGAGCGATCCATGAGCAGTTCTTC
>TRBV6-6|TRBJ2-3|TRBD1|few
CASSYGTGRADTQYF
TGTGCCAGCAGTTACGGGACAGGGCGGGCAGATACGCAGTATTTT
>TRBV27|TRBJ1-6|NA|once
CASSLTRGGSPLHF
TGTGCCAGCAGTTTAACCAGGGGTGGTTCACCCCTCCACTTT
>TRBV6-1|TRBJ2-1|TRBD2|few
CASSPSGRGGRQFF
TGTGCCAGCAGTCCATCCGGGAGGGGGGGCAGGCAGTTCTTC
>TRBV5-4|TRBJ2-1|TRBD1|NA
CASSFGGQGYYNEQFF
TGTGCCAGCAGCTTTGGGGGACAGGGGTATTACAATGAGCAGTTCTTC
>TRBV29-1|TRBJ1-2|NA|NA
CSVGGDGYTF
TGCAGCGTGGGGGGGGATGGCTACACCTTC
>TRBV7-2|TRBJ1-5|NA|once
CASSLGHLSNQPQHF
TGTGCCAGCAGCTTAGGACATCTTAGCAATCAGCCCCAGCATTTT
>TRBV29-1|TRBJ2-1|TRBD2|NA
CSVTSGNEQFF
TGCAGCGTTACTAGCGGAAATGAGCAGTTCTTC